The clone carrying this T cell receptor beta chain was detected many times. Antigen: not known. These data come from a study of metastatic and nonmetastatic thyroid tumors. Across the whole study: For malignant and benign thyroid patients, tumor or nodule tissue and blood were the sources whose repertoires were compared. Broader study findings: Benign nodules reportedly had significantly lower TCR beta diversity than malignant thyroid tumors in blood and tumor.

V shed 1 base and J shed 9 bases, with 15 bases lying between them. Germline V gene data show CDR1 as SNHLY and CDR2 as FYNNEI. The CDR3 length is 14 residues. Patients had received no treatment of any kind before thyroid surgery. In the original processing: The distant-metastasis classifier for papillary thyroid cancer was built from CDR3 differences across clinicopathological groups. TCRdb redid the clone calls on the PCR reads using MiXCR. TCRdb, rather than the study authors, made the V and J calls. The sample consists of 21,000 or so clones, 15% to 19% of them appearing once. The chain is built from TRBV2 and TRBJ2-5; tentatively, D is TRBD2 (6 bases). The sample consisted of blood. This TCR was recovered from a female donor with papillary thyroid cancer or a benign thyroid nodule (not recorded which). Some clones in this sample may be carry-over from other donors' samples. CDR3 nucleotide sequence: TGTGCCAGCAGTGAAGTGGGGACGAGCGGGTCCCAGTACTTC. Its protein is CASSEVGTSGSQYF.